Listed below are T cell receptor beta chains from one sample, sequenced in a study of identical twins. TCRdb ran MiXCR on the 5' RACE reads and lists one entry per CDR3 protein. The sample consists of nearly 650,000 distinct CDR3 sequences, 7% to 7.5% of them appearing once. This sample was shared with a second study, whose subject was yellow fever vaccine responses in identical twins.

The sample consisted of PBMCs. These receptors originate from a woman aged 18-35 years in good health. Each CDR3 is given with its conserved first and last residue. Each record gives: V gene, clone size, D gene, J gene, CDR3 protein, CDR3 DNA. A D gene is named only where the DNA matches it firmly. Rows may omit the clone size; those that give it use once, few, many or a size class.

>TRBV20-1|-|TRBD2|TRBJ2-7
CSARVTSGGGQYF
TGCAGTGCTAGGGTGACTAGCGGGGGCGGGCAGTACTTC
>TRBV12-3/TRBV12-4|few|TRBD2|TRBJ2-5
CASSLSGTSTETQYF
TGTGCCAGCAGTTTATCGGGGACTAGCACGGAGACCCAGTACTTC
>TRBV20-1|-|TRBD2|TRBJ2-5
CSAPNPLAGGEETQYF
TGCAGTGCTCCAAACCCCCTAGCGGGGGGGGAAGAGACCCAGTACTTC
>TRBV6-2/TRBV6-3|-|-|TRBJ2-7
CASGTGSLQYF
TGTGCCAGCGGAACAGGGAGCCTCCAGTACTTC
>TRBV2|-|TRBD2|TRBJ2-1
CASKSIWREGQEVNEQFF
TGTGCCAGCAAATCCATATGGCGGGAGGGCCAAGAAGTGAATGAGCAGTTCTTC
>TRBV28|few|-|TRBJ2-7
CASNGVGTPFEQYF
TGTGCCAGCAACGGGGTGGGGACACCCTTCGAGCAGTACTTC
>TRBV5-1|many|TRBD2|TRBJ2-1
CASSLSTVAGGNEQFF
TGCGCCAGCAGCTTGTCGACAGTAGCGGGGGGCAATGAGCAGTTCTTC
>TRBV7-8|-|-|TRBJ2-3
CASSSTTDTDTQYF
TGTGCCAGCAGCTCGACGACAGACACAGATACGCAGTATTTT
>TRBV7-8|-|TRBD1|TRBJ2-5
CASSSRDRGFQETQYF
TGTGCCAGCAGCTCCCGGGACAGGGGATTTCAAGAGACCCAGTACTTC
>TRBV20-1|few|-|TRBJ1-4
CSASPTRGTNEKLFF
TGCAGTGCTAGCCCAACCAGGGGTACTAATGAAAAACTGTTTTTT
>TRBV3-1|many|-|TRBJ2-3
CASSQDRYTQYF
TGTGCCAGCAGCCAAGATAGGTATACGCAGTATTTT
>TRBV10-3|many|-|TRBJ2-5
CAINAGIQETQYF
TGTGCCATCAATGCAGGGATCCAAGAGACCCAGTACTTC
>TRBV6-5|few|-|TRBJ1-5
CASSYGNNQPQHF
TGTGCCAGCAGTTACGGCAACAATCAGCCCCAGCATTTT
>TRBV6-1|many|TRBD1|TRBJ1-1
CASSPGQGATEAFF
TGTGCCAGCAGTCCAGGACAGGGGGCCACTGAAGCTTTCTTT
>TRBV5-1|-|-|TRBJ2-7
CASREGSSYEQYF
TGCGCCAGCAGGGAGGGCAGCTCCTACGAGCAGTACTTC
>TRBV11-3|-|TRBD2|TRBJ2-1
CASSSGGGAYEQFF
TGTGCCAGCAGTTCGGGCGGGGGGGCCTATGAGCAGTTCTTC
>TRBV7-9|many|-|TRBJ2-3
CASSLARVDTQYF
TGTGCCAGCAGCTTAGCGCGAGTGGATACGCAGTATTTT
>TRBV4-1|many|-|TRBJ1-3
CASSQGITSGNTIYF
TGCGCCAGCAGCCAAGGTATAACCTCTGGAAACACCATATATTTT
>TRBV5-1|few|-|TRBJ2-4
CASSERSGALAKNIQYF
TGCGCCAGCAGCGAAAGGTCGGGGGCTCTAGCCAAAAACATTCAGTACTTC
>TRBV12-3/TRBV12-4|-|-|TRBJ2-5
CASSFGRLGLGETQYF
TGTGCCAGCAGTTTTGGCCGCCTGGGATTGGGGGAGACCCAGTACTTC
>TRBV5-1|many|TRBD1|TRBJ1-4
CASSLYRGTEEKLFF
TGCGCCAGCAGCTTGTACAGGGGTACTGAGGAAAAACTGTTTTTT
>TRBV7-9|few|TRBD2|TRBJ2-2
CASSWGLAGVAGELFF
TGTGCCAGCAGCTGGGGACTAGCGGGAGTGGCCGGGGAGCTGTTTTTT
>TRBV7-8|many|TRBD1|TRBJ2-2
CASSQMSGDSYTGELFF
TGTGCCAGCAGCCAAATGAGTGGGGACAGTTACACCGGGGAGCTGTTTTTT
>TRBV10-3|many|TRBD1|TRBJ1-1
CAISEGQVNTEAFF
TGTGCCATCAGTGAGGGACAGGTGAACACTGAAGCTTTCTTT
>TRBV28|few|TRBD2|TRBJ2-7
CASKSPASGRARSYEQYF
TGTGCCAGCAAATCACCCGCTAGCGGGAGGGCGAGATCCTACGAGCAGTACTTC
>TRBV12-3/TRBV12-4|many|-|TRBJ2-5
CASSLAGFQETQYF
TGTGCCAGCAGTTTAGCGGGGTTCCAAGAGACCCAGTACTTC
>TRBV15|few|-|TRBJ1-1
CATSRGQGNTEAFF
TGTGCCACCAGCAGAGGCCAGGGAAACACTGAAGCTTTCTTT
>TRBV11-2|-|TRBD2|TRBJ2-2
CASSPAGLAGPGTGELFF
TGTGCCAGCAGCCCCGCAGGACTAGCGGGGCCGGGCACCGGGGAGCTGTTTTTT
>TRBV9|many|TRBD2|TRBJ2-2
CASSLGLAGELFF
TGTGCCAGCAGTCTTGGACTAGCCGGGGAGCTGTTTTTT
>TRBV27|-|-|TRBJ2-7
CAKMAGSYEQYF
TGTGCCAAAATGGCAGGGTCCTACGAGCAGTACTTC
>TRBV13|few|TRBD1|TRBJ2-5
CASSLARQGWVETQYF
TGTGCCAGCAGCTTAGCCCGACAGGGTTGGGTGGAGACCCAGTACTTC
>TRBV5-1|-|-|TRBJ2-2
CASSLPDVTGELFF
TGCGCCAGCAGCTTGCCTGACGTCACCGGGGAGCTGTTTTTT
>TRBV15|few|TRBD2|TRBJ2-1
CATLPGPSGRNEQFF
TGTGCCACCCTCCCCGGTCCAAGCGGGAGAAATGAGCAGTTCTTC
>TRBV12-3/TRBV12-4|few|TRBD2|TRBJ2-5
CASSPPWGRAPETQYF
TGTGCCAGCAGCCCCCCCTGGGGGAGGGCCCCAGAGACCCAGTACTTC
>TRBV29-1|-|-|TRBJ2-3
CSVERGQSTDTQYF
TGCAGCGTTGAGCGGGGACAGAGCACAGATACGCAGTATTTT
>TRBV3-1|-|-|TRBJ1-1
CASSPSVGPTEAFF
TGTGCCAGCAGCCCCTCAGTAGGGCCCACTGAAGCTTTCTTT
>TRBV7-6|few|TRBD2|TRBJ2-7
CASSLESGSSGRFYEQYF
TGTGCCAGCAGCTTAGAAAGCGGCTCTAGCGGGAGGTTCTACGAGCAGTACTTC
>TRBV7-9|-|TRBD1|TRBJ1-4
CASSSDRSNEKLFF
TGTGCCAGCAGCTCGGACAGGAGTAATGAAAAACTGTTTTTT
>TRBV5-1|-|-|TRBJ1-5
CASSLEGDRQPQHF
TGCGCCAGCAGCTTGGAGGGGGATCGGCAGCCCCAGCATTTT
>TRBV10-3|many|TRBD2|TRBJ2-1
CAIGRETYNEQFF
TGTGCCATTGGGCGGGAGACTTACAATGAGCAGTTCTTC
>TRBV2|few|-|TRBJ1-1
CASSGGREGQYSAFF
TGTGCCAGCAGTGGGGGGCGCGAGGGCCAATATAGCGCTTTCTTT
>TRBV2|-|-|TRBJ2-3
CASSDRGGDTQYF
TGTGCCAGCAGTGACCGAGGGGGTGATACGCAGTATTTT
>TRBV7-7|-|-|TRBJ2-5
CASSRLVQETQYF
TGTGCCAGCAGCCGACTAGTGCAAGAGACCCAGTACTTC
>TRBV10-2|-|-|TRBJ2-7
CASSESGSGYEQYF
TGCGCCAGCAGTGAGTCGGGGTCGGGGTACGAGCAGTACTTC
>TRBV11-2|many|-|TRBJ1-1
CASSSGRGIPLNTEAFF
TGTGCCAGCAGCTCCGGCAGGGGAATTCCCCTGAACACTGAAGCTTTCTTT
>TRBV7-9|few|TRBD2|TRBJ2-1
CASSPARGDNEQFF
TGTGCCAGCTCCCCCGCGCGGGGGGACAATGAGCAGTTCTTC
>TRBV5-1|many|TRBD2|TRBJ2-2
CASSFALVGLAGDTGELFF
TGCGCCAGCAGCTTCGCGTTGGTTGGTCTAGCGGGGGACACCGGGGAGCTGTTTTTT
>TRBV5-1|many|-|TRBJ2-7
CASSLVGQGTNYEQYF
TGCGCCAGCAGCTTGGTGGGGCAGGGGACGAACTACGAGCAGTACTTC
>TRBV19|-|-|TRBJ2-1
CASSIGGVYSYNEQFF
TGTGCCAGTAGTATAGGCGGTGTATACTCCTACAATGAGCAGTTCTTC
>TRBV12-3/TRBV12-4|-|TRBD2|TRBJ2-7
CASSPRLATTYEQYF
TGTGCCAGCAGCCCTAGACTAGCAACAACCTACGAGCAGTACTTC
>TRBV6-1|-|TRBD2|TRBJ2-3
CASSPMAGGPGDTQYF
TGTGCCAGCAGCCCAATGGCGGGGGGGCCCGGAGATACGCAGTATTTT
>TRBV27|-|TRBD2|TRBJ2-7
CASSYTGTSGTSVAKQYF
TGTGCCAGCAGTTATACCGGGACTAGCGGGACGTCGGTCGCTAAGCAGTACTTC